Listed below are T cell receptor beta chains from one sample, sequenced in a study of blood T cell repertoires in COVID-19. TCRdb's table, derived via immunoSEQ multiplex PCR, lists solely in-frame clones and lacks some. The sample yields some 310,000 clones, 85% to 90% seen once. The specimen was peripheral blood. The receptors derive from a woman aged 30 to 39 with COVID-19, enrolled during active disease. Both conserved end residues are part of each CDR3. D genes are given only for firm matches. Rows give clone size only sometimes, using once, few, many, or a class for an expanded clone.

TRBJ1-6	TRBD1	17	.	TRBV7-9	TGTGCCAGCAGCTCGAGAACAGGGGGCGATGGGAATTCACCCCTCCACTTT	CASSSRTGGDGNSPLHF
TRBJ1-5	.	14	.	TRBV6-4	TGTGCCAGCAGTGAGCAGTATAACGCTCAGCCCCAGCATTTT	CASSEQYNAQPQHF
TRBJ1-2	.	19	.	TRBV9	TGTGCCAGCAGCGTATCAGGTAACAGGGCTACAAACTATCGGAATGGCTACACCTTC	CASSVSGNRATNYRNGYTF
TRBJ2-1	.	17	.	TRBV4-2	TGTGCCAGCAGCCAAGACCAGGACTACCTCCTTTGGAATGAGCAGTTCTTC	CASSQDQDYLLWNEQFF
TRBJ1-1	.	14	.	TRBV7-2	TGTGCCAGCAGCCGCGGATGGGCCCGGGATGGAGCTTTCTTT	CASSRGWARDGAFF
TRBJ1-1	TRBD1	16	.	TRBV18	TGTGCCAGCTCACCGGGACAGGGAGGCTGGGGCACTGAAGCTTTCTTT	CASSPGQGGWGTEAFF
TRBJ2-1	.	14	.	TRBV6-1	TGTGCCAGCAGTGAATATTGGGGCATCAATGAGCAGTTCTTC	CASSEYWGINEQFF
TRBJ2-1	TRBD2	19	.	TRBV3-1/TRBV3-2	TGTGCCAGCAGCCAAGAAAGTATGAGCGGGAGGACCCTTTACAATGAGCAGTTCTTC	CASSQESMSGRTLYNEQFF
TRBJ2-1	TRBD2	14	.	TRBV11-2	TGTGCCAGCAGCCCAATTGGGGGGGGTAATGAGCAGTTCTTC	CASSPIGGGNEQFF
TRBJ2-1	TRBD2	14	.	TRBV10-2	TGCGCCAGCATGAGGAGCGGGAGGGCCGGTGAGCAGTTCTTC	CASMRSGRAGEQFF
TRBJ2-4	.	15	.	TRBV6-1	TGTGCCAGCAGTGAGTCGAACGGGGCCAAAAACATTCAGTACTTC	CASSESNGAKNIQYF
TRBJ1-4	TRBD1	17	.	TRBV19	TGTGCCAGTAGTCCGGGACAGCGGATTGCAACTAATGAAAAACTGTTTTTT	CASSPGQRIATNEKLFF
TRBJ2-1	.	15	.	TRBV15	TGTGCCACCAGCAGAGATAAGGGGTCCTACAATGAGCAGTTCTTC	CATSRDKGSYNEQFF
TRBJ1-2	.	14	many	TRBV30	TGTGCCTGGGATAGCACATCCGCTAAGTATGGCTACACCTTC	CAWDSTSAKYGYTF
TRBJ2-7	TRBD1	14	.	TRBV28	TGTGCCAGCAGTTGGGGGACAGGGCACCACGAGCAGTACTTC	CASSWGTGHHEQYF
TRBJ1-3	.	13	.	TRBV30	TGTGCCTGGAGACGGGAGTACGGAAACACCATATATTTT	CAWRREYGNTIYF
TRBJ2-1	TRBD2	16	.	TRBV5-4	TGTGCCAGCAGCAAGACTAGCGGGACAACTTACAATGAGCAGTTCTTC	CASSKTSGTTYNEQFF